Reported below is one TCR beta chain. Its antigen is undetermined. The authors prepared the TCRbeta library with unique molecular identifiers. One entry per CDR3 protein, called by TCRdb with MiXCR from the PCR reads. This table holds around 600,000 distinct CDR3 sequences, roughly 23% found once. The V and J ends lost 6 bases and 2 bases respectively, with 12 bases between them. The CDR3 runs to 14 residues. The sample is drawn from a study of T-cell reconstitution after alpha-beta-depleted transplantation in children. Findings and caveats of the study: Expanded graft clones, several hundred of them, were reportedly the source of alpha-beta T cells about two months after transplant. T-cell counts and diversity were attributed mostly to newly produced T cells one year after transplant. High day-60 TCRbeta diversity in some patients came from surviving recipient T cells and thymic progenitors.

The chain combines TRBV12-3 or TRBV12-4 with TRBJ2-3; D is unresolved. The clonotype was recovered from a boy less than two years old who had a stem cell transplant for acute myeloid leukemia, so the T cells may come from the graft donor. Sequenced material: PBMCs, mostly from graft donor cells, taken 360 days after TCRalphabeta/CD19-depleted stem cell transplant. The CDR3 reads CASSHRASTDTQYF. The CDR3 DNA is TGTGCCAGCAGCCACAGAGCCTCCACAGATACGCAGTATTTT.